This T cell receptor beta chain was retrieved from a study of blood T cell repertoires in COVID-19. Trimming removed 2 bases from V and 5 bases from J; junction bases left unmatched: 6. The CDR3 has 16 amino acids. The germline CDR1 and CDR2 sequences are ENHRY and SYGVKD. Enrolment of Seattle patients took place during active infection, and they were followed longitudinally. TCRdb's copy holds only in-frame clones and misses some; the assay was immunoSEQ multiplex PCR. The table records hundreds of thousands of clones, about 90% of them present only once. The chain links TRBV10-3 to TRBJ2-7; 13 nucleotides line up with TRBD2. The clonotype was recovered from a woman aged 70-85 years with COVID-19, enrolled during active disease. The material sequenced was peripheral blood. The CDR3 loop reads CAISEPGLAGDDEQYF. CDR3 DNA: TGTGCCATCAGTGAGCCAGGACTAGCGGGAGACGACGAGCAGTACTTC.